A single sample gave rise to the 24 T cell receptor beta chains below, sequenced in a study of beta chain features in type 1 diabetes. What was sequenced were expressed TCRB transcripts, since all of the isolated RNA had been reverse transcribed. Generated by immunoSEQ multiplex PCR, the TCRdb table keeps only in-frame clones and is missing some. The data contain about 660,000 clones, roughly an eighth of them seen just once; the ten biggest clones take up just under 0.04%. Their antigen targets remain unknown. Study outcomes and limitations: Type 1 diabetes patients had TCRB CDR3s that were shorter (moderately but significantly so) in all four CD4+ subsets.

The sequencing input was naive CD4+ T cells from blood. These receptors all come from a man aged 18-30 years with type 1 diabetes.

This clone appeared a few times. This rearrangement joins TRBV7-9 to TRBJ2-7, with D unclear. The CDR3 has 16 residues. The germline V gene encodes CDR1 SEHNR and CDR2 FQNEAQ (reference sequence). Trimming stripped 5 bases from V and 0 bases from J, with 17 bases between. The CDR3: CASSPEGRASSYEQYF. DNA of the CDR3: TGTGCCAGCAGCCCCGAAGGACGGGCTAGCTCCTACGAGCAGTACTTC.

This sequence joins TRBV20-1 and TRBJ2-1, with D uncertain. The V end lost 8 bases, the J end lost 15 bases, and 17 bases lay between the germline ends. CDR1 and CDR2 (germline): DFQATT, SNEGSKA (reference sequence). The CDR3 spans 10 residues. The CDR3 DNA reads as TGCAGTACCTACAGTGGCCCTCCGTTCTTC. Translation: CSTYSGPPFF.

J is TRBJ1-1 and V is TRBV5-6; D is ambiguous. This CDR3 spans 13 amino acids. In germline, CDR1 is SGHDT, CDR2 YYEEEE. The germline V and J ends were trimmed by 0 bases and 1 base, with 4 bases remaining between them. The CDR3 here is CASSLAENTEAFF. Written as DNA, the CDR3 is TGTGCCAGCAGCTTGGCCGAGAACACTGAAGCTTTCTTT.

The table lists this clone with a few counts. V and J are TRBV15 and TRBJ1-4, with TRBD1 matching over 7 bases. Germline-derived CDR1 and CDR2 are LNHNV and YYDKDF (reference sequence). This CDR3 is built from 19 residues. Losses at the gene ends were 1 base for V and 3 bases for J; bases not matched to a gene: 14. This chain's CDR3 is CATSRADPGQDIANEKLFF. The CDR3 DNA sequence: TGTGCCACCAGCAGAGCCGACCCAGGACAGGATATCGCTAATGAAAAACTGTTTTTT.

A note on this clone: Other DNA sequences in the same sample also yield this CDR3. The gene calls are TRBV6-5 and TRBJ1-5; D is unclear. Germline V gives CDR1 MNHEY, CDR2 SVGAGI. Trimming left V 5 bases short and J 6 bases short, with 5 bases between. This CDR3 spans 11 amino acids. The CDR3: CASSQGQPQHF. The CDR3 DNA reads as TGTGCCAGCAGTCAAGGTCAGCCCCAGCATTTT.

This clone was seen a handful of times. V is TRBV7-2 and J is TRBJ2-5; no clear D gene. Germline V gene sequence: CDR1 SGHTA, CDR2 FQGNSA. The V gene lost 2 bases and the J gene lost 3 bases, with 4 bases spanning the gap. CDR3 size: 12 residues. CDR3 residues: CASSLTEETQYF. The CDR3 DNA follows: TGTGCCAGCAGCTTAACGGAAGAGACCCAGTACTTC.

This clone was seen more than once but under ten times. V is TRBV5-1 and J is TRBJ2-1; D possibly uses TRBD1 or TRBD2 (5 bases each). V lost 0 bases, J lost 10 bases, and 14 bases lay in between. CDR1 is SGHRS, CDR2 YFSETQ, per germline. This CDR3 spans 14 amino acids. CDR3: CASSLVGPEGEQFF. CDR3 sequence (DNA): TGCGCCAGCAGCTTGGTGGGACCCGAGGGGGAGCAGTTCTTC. The entire variable domain, with the rest obtained from reference TRBV5-1 and TRBJ2-1, is as follows: KAGVTQTPRYLIKTRGQQVTLSCSPISGHRSVSWYQQTPGQGLQFLFEYFSETQRNKGNFPGRFSGRQFSNSRSEMNVSTLELGDSALYLCASSLVGPEGEQFFGPGTRLTVL.

This clone is a singleton in its sample. This rearrangement joins TRBV7-2 to TRBJ2-1; TRBD1 is a possible D gene (6 bases). Per the germline V gene, CDR1 is SGHTA and CDR2 is FQGNSA. The CDR3 sequence is 17 residues long. V was shortened by 6 bases and J by 0 bases, with 18 bases between the two germline ends. The CDR3 DNA is TGTGCCAGCAGATCCATATTCAGGGGAAGCTCCTACAATGAGCAGTTCTTC. Amino acids: CASRSIFRGSSYNEQFF.

This clone has more than one count but fewer than ten. The sample carries other DNA sequences with the same CDR3. V and J are TRBV11-2 and TRBJ2-3, with no clear D. This CDR3 region has 13 residues. Germline V gene lookup returns CDR1 SGHAT and CDR2 FQNNGV. Between the trimmed V and J ends, which lost 4 bases and 0 bases, there was a span of 5 bases. CDR3 sequence reads: CASSSGSTDTQYF. CDR3 coding DNA: TGTGCCAGCAGCTCCGGGAGCACAGATACGCAGTATTTT.

The V gene is TRBV14, the J gene TRBJ2-3; D is undetermined. CDR1 SGHDN and CDR2 FVKESK come from the germline V gene. The CDR3 has 15 residues. The V gene lost 5 bases and the J gene lost 1 base, with 13 bases spanning the gap. The CDR3 loop is CASSSPGLGTDTQYF. The CDR3 DNA is TGTGCCAGCAGCTCGCCGGGTCTGGGCACAGATACGCAGTATTTT.

This clone showed up just a few times. The chain has TRBV5-6 and TRBJ1-5; no definite D call. The CDR3 contains 12 residues. Germline V lookup: CDR1 SGHDT, CDR2 YYEEEE. V gave up 4 bases and J gave up 3 bases, with 5 bases separating them. For the CDR3, the DNA is TGTGCCAGCAGCCAACCCAATCAGCCCCAGCATTTT. Amino acids: CASSQPNQPQHF.

This clone was observed a handful of times. The chain employs TRBV13 and TRBJ2-3; 12 bases are a match to TRBD1. Looked up from germline, CDR1 is PRHDT and CDR2 is FYEKMQ (reference sequence). J gave up 4 bases and V 1 base, and 3 bases lay outside the gene matches. The CDR3 length is 16 residues. The DNA for the CDR3 is TGTGCCAGCAGCTTAGAAGGGACAGGGGGCGCAGATACGCAGTATTTT. It yields the protein CASSLEGTGGADTQYF.

This clone came up a few times. V usage is TRBV11-1 and J usage is TRBJ2-2; a weak D match, TRBD2 (6 bases). V lost 1 base to trimming and J lost 4 bases, with 16 bases between them. The V gene's germline CDR1 is SGHAT and CDR2 FQDESV (reference sequence). The CDR3 sequence is 17 residues long. The DNA for the CDR3 is TGTGCCAGCAGCTTAGGTTCCTGGGAGGCCATCACCGGGGAGCTGTTTTTT. It is translated as CASSLGSWEAITGELFF.

The V and J genes are TRBV29-1 and TRBJ1-1; no clear D gene. The ends were cut back, 7 bases at V and 8 bases at J, with 17 bases in the middle. The CDR3 contains 12 residues. The germline CDR1 and CDR2 sequences are SQVTM and ANQGSEA. The CDR3 sequence is CSATRGIEEAFF. In DNA, the CDR3 is TGCAGCGCTACGAGAGGGATAGAAGAAGCTTTCTTT.

The V call is TRBV6-5, the J call TRBJ2-7; 10 positions match TRBD2. There are 14 residues in the CDR3. V gave up 7 bases and J gave up 0 bases; unmatched junction bases: 3. Germline V gene data show CDR1 as MNHEY and CDR2 as SVGAGI. CDR3 sequence reads: CASTASGSSYEQYF. The DNA of the CDR3 is TGTGCCAGCACCGCTAGCGGGAGCTCCTACGAGCAGTACTTC.

This chain uses TRBV18 with TRBJ2-1, with D perhaps TRBD2 (6 bases). Germline values: CDR1 KGHSH, CDR2 LQKENI. This CDR3 spans 15 amino acids. Trimming stripped 6 bases from V and 4 bases from J, with 16 bases between. Written as DNA, the CDR3 is TGTGCCAGCTCTTCCGGGGAGGTCGGGTACAATGAGCAGTTCTTC. Protein: CASSSGEVGYNEQFF.

V is TRBV6-5 and J is TRBJ2-3; D not resolved. The CDR3 covers 11 residues. Germline V gene lookup returns CDR1 MNHEY and CDR2 SVGAGI. The V end lost 0 bases, the J end lost 8 bases, and 3 bases lay between the germline ends. CDR3 amino acids: CASSYSSTQYF. The DNA for the CDR3 is TGTGCCAGCAGTTACTCATCTACGCAGTATTTT.

The chain joins TRBV5-6 to TRBJ2-4, with no clear D. Germline CDR1 is SGHDT and CDR2 is YYEEEE. The ends were cut back, 3 bases at V and 4 bases at J, with 5 bases in the middle. The CDR3 covers 12 residues. The CDR3 region is CASSSGKNIQYF. In DNA, the CDR3 is TGTGCCAGCAGCTCCGGGAAAAACATTCAGTACTTC.

This clone was counted a few times. The chain is built from TRBV29-1 and TRBJ2-1; weak D call: TRBD2 (5 bases). The length of the CDR3 is 15 residues. Germline loops: CDR1 SQVTM, CDR2 ANQGSEA. V shed 6 bases and J shed 0 bases, with 15 bases lying between them. The CDR3 is CSVLLGDYSYNEQFF. The CDR3 DNA reads TGCAGCGTGTTGTTAGGAGACTACTCCTACAATGAGCAGTTCTTC.

The CDR3 region is CASSEYGSGRAPGEQYF. CDR3 bases: TGTGCCAGCAGTGAATATGGGAGCGGGAGGGCCCCTGGTGAGCAGTACTTC. The chain carries TRBV25-1 and TRBJ2-7; 10 bases align to TRBD2. The CDR3 length is 17 residues. The trim removed 0 bases at V and 7 bases at J, leaving 12 bases unmatched. In germline, CDR1 is MGHDK, CDR2 SYGVNS.

This clone was seen a few times. The chain is built from TRBV4-1 and TRBJ2-4; D perhaps matches TRBD1 (6 bases). Trimming pared 4 bases from V and 0 bases from J, leaving 19 bases between. The CDR3 extends over 18 amino acids. The V gene's germline CDR1 is MGHRA and CDR2 YSYEKL. CDR3 DNA sequence: TGCGCCAGCAGCCTTGGTCGGGCAACAGGGCTAGCCAAAAACATTCAGTACTTC. It codes for CASSLGRATGLAKNIQYF.

This clone has only a few counts. This chain joins TRBV15 and TRBJ2-5, with TRBD1 matching over 7 bases. The CDR3 length is 16 residues. CDR1 is LNHNV and CDR2 is YYDKDF in the germline V gene (reference sequence). After removal of 2 bases from V and 2 bases from J, the junction contained 8 bases not matched to a gene. CDR3 sequence reads: CATSRLGQLRQETQYF. The DNA of the CDR3 is TGTGCCACCAGCAGACTGGGACAGTTGAGGCAAGAGACCCAGTACTTC.

V is TRBV7-9 and J is TRBJ1-2; 8 nucleotides align to TRBD1. This CDR3 contains 14 residues. The germline V gene has CDR1 SEHNR and CDR2 FQNEAQ (reference sequence). V lost 3 bases to trimming and J lost 4 bases; unmatched junction nucleotides: 4. CDR3 nucleotide sequence: TGTGCCAGCAGCTTCGGACAGGGCGTCTATGGCTACACCTTC. Protein product: CASSFGQGVYGYTF.

J is TRBJ1-2 and V is TRBV6-5, with D hard to call. CDR1 is MNHEY, CDR2 SVGAGI, per germline. V gave up 5 bases and J gave up 8 bases, with 15 bases separating them. The CDR3 runs to 13 residues. The CDR3 region is CASSPDRLGGYTF. The DNA of the CDR3 is TGTGCCAGCAGTCCGGACCGCCTCGGAGGCTACACCTTC.